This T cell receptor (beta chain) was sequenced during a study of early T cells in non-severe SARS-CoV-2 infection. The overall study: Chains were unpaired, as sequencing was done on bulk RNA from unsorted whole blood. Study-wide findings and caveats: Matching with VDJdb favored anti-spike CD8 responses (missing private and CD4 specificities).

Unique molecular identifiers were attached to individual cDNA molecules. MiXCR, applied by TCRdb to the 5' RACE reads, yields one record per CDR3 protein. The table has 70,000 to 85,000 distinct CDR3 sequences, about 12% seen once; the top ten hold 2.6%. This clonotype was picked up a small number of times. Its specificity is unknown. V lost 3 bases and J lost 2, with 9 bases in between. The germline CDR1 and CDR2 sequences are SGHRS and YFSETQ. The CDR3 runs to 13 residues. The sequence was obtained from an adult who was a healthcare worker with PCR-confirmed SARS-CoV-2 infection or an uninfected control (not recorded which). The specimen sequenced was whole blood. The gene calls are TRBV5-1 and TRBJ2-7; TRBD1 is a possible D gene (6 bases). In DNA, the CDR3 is TGCGCCAGCAGCTCCGGACAGACCTACGAGCAGTACTTC. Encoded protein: CASSSGQTYEQYF.